The rows below give T cell receptor beta chains drawn from one sample of a study of cytomegalovirus exposure and HLA in healthy donors. Assay used: immunoSEQ multiplex PCR; TCRdb lists only in-frame clones, some missing. The sample comprises tens of thousands of clones, over 90% of which are singletons, and about 2.1% rests with the top ten. The material sequenced was PBMCs. Receptors originate from a man aged 18-30 years in good health and CMV-seronegative. CDR3s include the opening cysteine and the closing phenylalanine or tryptophan. D genes are given only for firm matches. The listing skips clone size in some rows; elsewhere it reads once, few, many or a size class.

CDR3: CASSPLGAQNQPQHF
DNA: TGCGCCAGCAGCCCACTGGGGGCGCAAAATCAGCCCCAGCATTTT
D: .
size: .
V: TRBV5-1
J: TRBJ1-5

CDR3: CAISESTGKGASTEAFF
DNA: TGTGCCATCAGTGAGTCGACGGGGAAGGGGGCTAGCACTGAAGCTTTCTTT
D: TRBD1
size: .
V: TRBV10-3
J: TRBJ1-1

CDR3: CASSPQVTDQYF
DNA: TGTGCCAGCAGCCCACAGGTTACGGACCAGTACTTC
D: .
size: once
V: TRBV2
J: TRBJ2-7

CDR3: CASSLSGRNIQYF
DNA: TGTGCCAGCAGTTTATCGGGTCGGAACATTCAGTACTTC
D: .
size: .
V: TRBV28
J: TRBJ2-4

CDR3: CASSLWTGREDTQYF
DNA: TGTGCCAGCAGCTTATGGACAGGAAGGGAGGATACGCAGTATTTT
D: TRBD1
size: .
V: TRBV5-4
J: TRBJ2-3

CDR3: CASSLDGDRALYEQYF
DNA: TGTGCCAGCAGCTTGGATGGTGACAGGGCTCTATACGAGCAGTACTTC
D: TRBD1
size: .
V: TRBV5-6
J: TRBJ2-7

CDR3: CASSLIGIDTQYF
DNA: TGTGCCAGCAGCTTAATCGGGATAGATACGCAGTATTTT
D: .
size: .
V: TRBV7-9
J: TRBJ2-3

CDR3: CASSQPTGMNTEAFF
DNA: TGTGCCAGCAGCCAACCGACAGGGATGAACACTGAAGCTTTCTTT
D: TRBD1
size: .
V: TRBV5-4
J: TRBJ1-1

CDR3: CASTGGRTDTQYF
DNA: TGTGCCAGCACGGGCGGGAGAACAGATACGCAGTATTTT
D: TRBD2
size: .
V: TRBV2
J: TRBJ2-3

CDR3: CATADRSGNTIYF
DNA: TGTGCCACCGCGGACAGATCTGGAAACACCATATATTTT
D: .
size: .
V: TRBV19
J: TRBJ1-3

CDR3: CASSIGARMIDTQYF
DNA: TGTGCCAGTAGTATAGGAGCCAGGATGATTGATACGCAGTATTTT
D: .
size: .
V: TRBV19
J: TRBJ2-3

CDR3: CASRGSAGLDMRGYTF
DNA: TGTGCCAGCAGGGGCAGCGCGGGGCTGGACATGAGGGGCTACACCTTC
D: .
size: .
V: TRBV28
J: TRBJ1-2

CDR3: CASSQSRGFGNTIYF
DNA: TGCGCCAGCAGTCAATCGCGGGGCTTTGGAAACACCATATATTTT
D: .
size: .
V: TRBV23-1
J: TRBJ1-3

CDR3: CASMRTSGGTYNEQFF
DNA: TGCGCCAGCATGAGGACTAGCGGGGGAACCTACAATGAGCAGTTCTTC
D: TRBD2
size: .
V: TRBV10-1
J: TRBJ2-1

CDR3: CASSRDLNTEAFF
DNA: TGTGCCAGCAGCCGGGACTTGAACACTGAAGCTTTCTTT
D: .
size: .
V: TRBV7-9
J: TRBJ1-1

CDR3: CASSYGTGYNQPQHF
DNA: TGTGCCAGCAGTTACGGGACAGGGTACAATCAGCCCCAGCATTTT
D: TRBD1
size: few
V: TRBV6-5
J: TRBJ1-5

CDR3: CASSPFVSGTSTDTQYF
DNA: TGTGCCAGCAGCCCTTTCGTGAGCGGTACTAGCACAGATACGCAGTATTTT
D: .
size: .
V: TRBV14
J: TRBJ2-3

CDR3: CASSLGGGEQYF
DNA: TGTGCCAGCAGCTTAGGGGGAGGGGAGCAGTACTTC
D: TRBD2
size: .
V: TRBV7-9
J: TRBJ2-7

CDR3: CASSSPGQGLNEQFF
DNA: TGTGCCAGCAGTTCCCCGGGACAGGGTCTCAATGAGCAGTTCTTC
D: TRBD1
size: .
V: TRBV6-6
J: TRBJ2-1

CDR3: CASSPTSGRAPYEQYF
DNA: TGTGCCAGCAGCCCTACAAGCGGGAGGGCCCCCTACGAGCAGTACTTC
D: TRBD2
size: .
V: TRBV13
J: TRBJ2-7

CDR3: CSALTSSDTQYF
DNA: TGCAGCGCCTTGACTAGTTCAGATACGCAGTATTTT
D: .
size: .
V: TRBV29-1
J: TRBJ2-3

CDR3: CASSPKAGSVTSTDTQYF
DNA: TGTGCCAGCAGTCCCAAAGCGGGATCCGTTACTAGCACAGATACGCAGTATTTT
D: TRBD2
size: .
V: TRBV27
J: TRBJ2-3

CDR3: CASSFGQGALAFF
DNA: TGTGCCAGCAGTTTTGGACAGGGGGCGTTGGCTTTCTTT
D: TRBD1
size: .
V: TRBV28
J: TRBJ1-1

CDR3: CAINPSGARSDYGYTF
DNA: TGTGCCATCAACCCCTCAGGGGCCAGGTCCGACTATGGCTACACCTTC
D: .
size: .
V: TRBV10-3
J: TRBJ1-2

CDR3: CASTSTDTQYF
DNA: TGTGCCAGCACTTCCACAGATACGCAGTATTTT
D: .
size: .
V: TRBV6-5
J: TRBJ2-3

CDR3: CASSLLSGAGRNEQFF
DNA: TGTGCCAGCAGTTTACTGTCCGGAGCGGGAAGGAATGAGCAGTTCTTC
D: TRBD2
size: .
V: TRBV27
J: TRBJ2-1

CDR3: CASSALLASTGELFF
DNA: TGTGCCAGCAGTGCGCTTCTAGCATCCACCGGGGAGCTGTTTTTT
D: .
size: .
V: TRBV25-1
J: TRBJ2-2

CDR3: CASSKSRLRTDTQYF
DNA: TGTGCCAGCAGCAAATCGCGATTACGCACAGATACGCAGTATTTT
D: .
size: .
V: TRBV21-1
J: TRBJ2-3

CDR3: CASGDNSYEQYF
DNA: TGTGCCAGCGGGGACAACTCCTACGAGCAGTACTTC
D: .
size: .
V: TRBV6-5
J: TRBJ2-7

CDR3: CASSSGTANYGYTF
DNA: TGTGCCAGCAGTTCCGGGACAGCTAACTATGGCTACACCTTC
D: TRBD1
size: once
V: TRBV28
J: TRBJ1-2

CDR3: CASSSLAVDTQYF
DNA: TGTGCCAGTAGTAGTCTAGCGGTAGATACGCAGTATTTT
D: TRBD2
size: .
V: TRBV19
J: TRBJ2-3

CDR3: CASLWEGSYEQYF
DNA: TGTGCCAGTCTCTGGGAGGGTTCGTACGAGCAGTACTTC
D: TRBD2
size: .
V: TRBV6-1
J: TRBJ2-7

CDR3: CAWTGVGYGYTF
DNA: TGTGCCTGGACCGGGGTTGGCTATGGCTACACCTTC
D: .
size: .
V: TRBV30
J: TRBJ1-2